This TCR beta chain stems from a study of T cell changes during pregnancy in multiple sclerosis. Produced via immunoSEQ multiplex PCR; TCRdb's table is partial and in-frame only. The sample lists about 44,000 clones, 80% to 90% occurring once. This CDR3 has 11 residues. Germline V gene sequence: CDR1 SQVTM, CDR2 ANQGSEA. V shed 7 bases and J shed 5 bases, with 11 bases lying between them. This receptor was identified in a female donor with multiple sclerosis, enrolled in a pregnancy study. This chain links TRBV29-1 with TRBJ1-1, with D possibly being TRBD1 (5 bases). Sample: CD4+ T cells from peripheral blood mononuclear cells, taken after pregnancy. The CDR3 nucleotides are TGCAGCGCCTCTGCAGGGACTGAAGCTTTCTTT. Protein sequence: CSASAGTEAFF.